This T cell receptor beta chain originates from a study of vaccination effects on CD4 cells after COVID-19. V lost 3 bases to trimming and J lost 3 bases, with 11 bases between them. This CDR3 spans 14 amino acids. CDR1 and CDR2 from the germline V gene are MNHEY and SVGAGI. Concerning this clone: The antigen remains undetermined.

Following culture for 9 to 11 days, CD4+ T cells were isolated. The cohort was immunized with two doses of either the BNT162b2 or mRNA-1273 vaccine. Produced via immunoSEQ multiplex PCR; TCRdb's table is partial and in-frame only. The table lists tens of thousands of clones, approximately 79% of them singletons. The source is a human donor who received a COVID-19 vaccine. The J gene is TRBJ2-5, the V gene TRBV6-5; D possibly corresponds to TRBD1 (5 bases). The material sequenced was CD4+ T cells from PBMCs cultured without peptide, taken after COVID-19 vaccination. The CDR3 DNA reads TGTGCCAGCAGTTATACTCCAGGGAAAGAGACCCAGTACTTC. It is translated as CASSYTPGKETQYF.